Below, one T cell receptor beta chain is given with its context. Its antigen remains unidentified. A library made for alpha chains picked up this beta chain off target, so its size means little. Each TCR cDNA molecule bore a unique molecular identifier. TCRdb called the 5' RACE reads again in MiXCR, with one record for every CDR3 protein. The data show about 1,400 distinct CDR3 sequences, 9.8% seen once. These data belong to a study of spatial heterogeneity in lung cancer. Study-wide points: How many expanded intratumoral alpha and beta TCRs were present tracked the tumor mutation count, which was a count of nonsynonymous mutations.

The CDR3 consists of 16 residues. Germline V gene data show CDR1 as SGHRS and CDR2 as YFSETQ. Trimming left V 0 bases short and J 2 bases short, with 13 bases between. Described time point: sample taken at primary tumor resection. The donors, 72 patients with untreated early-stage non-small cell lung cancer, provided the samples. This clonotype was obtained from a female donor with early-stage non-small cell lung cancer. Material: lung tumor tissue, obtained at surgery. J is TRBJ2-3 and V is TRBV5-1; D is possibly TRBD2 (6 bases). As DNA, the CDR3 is TGCGCCAGCAGCTTGGAGGGACTGCGGGTCACAGATACGCAGTATTTT. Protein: CASSLEGLRVTDTQYF. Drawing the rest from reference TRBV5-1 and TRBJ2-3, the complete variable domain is KAGVTQTPRYLIKTRGQQVTLSCSPISGHRSVSWYQQTPGQGLQFLFEYFSETQRNKGNFPGRFSGRQFSNSRSEMNVSTLELGDSALYLCASSLEGLRVTDTQYFGPGTRLTVL.